The 22 T cell receptor beta chains in this list originate from one sample, sequenced in a study of blood T cell repertoires in COVID-19. Measured with immunoSEQ multiplex PCR; TCRdb has only the in-frame clones, and not every one. Counted here are a few hundred thousand clones, 90% occurring once; the ten biggest clones make up more than 6%. Specimen: peripheral blood. All receptors come from a woman aged 25 to 39 with COVID-19, enrolled during active disease.

This chain links TRBV5-1 with TRBJ1-1; D call uncertain. The CDR3 spans 12 residues. V gave up 4 bases and J gave up 4 bases, with 8 bases separating them. Germline V lookup: CDR1 SGHRS, CDR2 YFSETQ. Here the CDR3 reads CASSLPSTEAFF. CDR3 DNA sequence: TGCGCCAGCAGCCTACCGTCCACTGAAGCTTTCTTT.

To note about this clone: Within the sample, other DNA sequences also encode this same CDR3. The CDR3 protein is CASSPGLAGGYEQYF. The CDR3 nucleotides read TGTGCCAGCTCACCGGGACTAGCGGGAGGCTACGAGCAGTACTTC. This chain uses TRBV18 with TRBJ2-7; TRBD2 aligns across 15 bases. The germline V gene has CDR1 KGHSH and CDR2 LQKENI. V gave up 3 bases and J gave up 3 bases; unmatched junction bases: 0. This CDR3 spans 15 amino acids. Filled out from reference TRBV18 and TRBJ2-7, the complete variable domain reads NAGVMQNPRHLVRRRGQEARLRCSPMKGHSHVYWYRQLPEEGLKFMVYLQKENIIDESGMPKERFSAEFPKEGPSILRIQQVVRGDSAAYFCASSPGLAGGYEQYFGPGTRLTVT.

This clone was observed a few times. The rearrangement joins TRBV28 to TRBJ1-1; TRBD1 aligns across 7 bases. The V and J ends lost 4 bases and 0 bases, in that order; junction bases with no gene match: 11. The CDR3 length is 17 residues. The germline V gene encodes CDR1 MDHEN and CDR2 SYDVKM. CDR3 loop: CASSSITGDGMNTEAFF. CDR3 in DNA: TGTGCCAGCAGTTCGATTACAGGGGATGGAATGAACACTGAAGCTTTCTTT.

V is TRBV28 and J is TRBJ1-4; D ambiguous. The V gene lost 5 bases and the J gene lost 7 bases, with 8 bases spanning the gap. CDR1 and CDR2 from the germline V gene are MDHEN and SYDVKM. CDR3 size: 12 residues. The CDR3 coding sequence is TGTGCCAGCAGTCCGGTGGTTGAAAAACTGTTTTTT. Translation: CASSPVVEKLFF.

V and J are TRBV6-5 and TRBJ2-4; TRBD2 might be the D (5 bases). Germline CDR1 and CDR2: MNHEY and SVGAGI. The V end lost 8 bases, the J end lost 0 bases, and 8 bases lay between the germline ends. This CDR3 comprises 13 residues. CDR3 amino acids: CASWGVAKNIQYF. As DNA, the CDR3 is TGTGCCAGCTGGGGAGTAGCCAAAAACATTCAGTACTTC.

This chain joins TRBV29-1 and TRBJ2-1; TRBD1 aligns across 9 bases. This CDR3 has 14 amino acids. With 6 bases clipped from V and 4 bases from J, the junction kept 7 bases outside the gene matches. Germline V gene data show CDR1 as SQVTM and CDR2 as ANQGSEA. Here the CDR3 DNA reads TGCAGCGTGGGGGGACAGGGCGAATACAATGAGCAGTTCTTC. Translated, it gives CSVGGQGEYNEQFF.

V and J are TRBV6-1 and TRBJ2-7; maybe TRBD1 (6 bases). Germline V CDR1 and CDR2: MNHNS, SASEGT. The CDR3 length is 15 residues. Deletions cut 3 bases from V and 0 bases from J, with 12 bases between. The CDR3 region is CASSEAQGSSYEQYF. As DNA, the CDR3 is TGTGCCAGCAGTGAGGCCCAGGGGTCCTCCTACGAGCAGTACTTC.

V usage is TRBV4-1 and J usage is TRBJ2-1; 10 bases line up with TRBD2. Germline assignment: CDR1 MGHRA and CDR2 YSYEKL. With 2 bases clipped from V and 8 bases from J, the junction kept 9 bases outside the gene matches. The CDR3 runs to 16 residues. The chain's CDR3 is CASSQSLAGEGDEQFF. For the CDR3, the DNA is TGCGCCAGCAGCCAATCCCTAGCGGGAGAGGGCGATGAGCAGTTCTTC.

This chain joins TRBV5-4 and TRBJ1-1; no definite D call. V was trimmed by 3 bases and J by 4 bases, leaving 10 bases between them. CDR3 length equals 13 residues. CDR1 is SGHNT, CDR2 YYREEE, per germline (reference sequence). The CDR3 nucleotides are TGTGCCAGCAGCTCGGGGTGGGGCACTGAAGCTTTCTTT. This translates into CASSSGWGTEAFF. The variable domain in full, completed from reference TRBV5-4 and TRBJ1-1, reads ETGVTQSPTHLIKTRGQQVTLRCSSQSGHNTVSWYQQALGQGPQFIFQYYREEENGRGNFPPRFSGLQFPNYSSELNVNALELDDSALYLCASSSGWGTEAFFGQGTRLTVV.

With regard to this clone: The same CDR3 also results from other DNA sequences found in this sample. J is TRBJ1-5 and V is TRBV6-5, with 8 bases lining up with TRBD1. CDR1 and CDR2 (germline): MNHEY, SVGAGI. The CDR3 spans 14 residues. V was pared by 5 bases and J by 4 bases, with 4 bases of the junction left unmatched. This chain's CDR3 is CASSTGTGNQPQHF. CDR3 DNA: TGTGCCAGCAGTACCGGGACAGGAAATCAGCCCCAGCATTTT.

The chain recombines TRBV4-3 with TRBJ2-7; D might be TRBD1 (6 bases). The CDR3 is 17 residues long. Trimming removed 0 bases from V and 0 bases from J, with 15 bases in between. Germline CDR1 LGHNA, CDR2 YSLEER. CDR3 amino acids: CASSQDTRGGSSYEQYF. DNA of the CDR3: TGCGCCAGCAGCCAAGATACCCGAGGGGGTAGCTCCTACGAGCAGTACTTC.

The gene calls are TRBV7-2 and TRBJ2-3, with D uncertain. Trimming pared 7 bases from V and 3 bases from J, leaving 8 bases between. This CDR3 has 12 residues. Germline CDR1 reads SGHTA; CDR2 reads FQGNSA. CDR3 sequence (DNA): TGTGCCAGCACGCCAGATACAGATACGCAGTATTTT. This sequence encodes CASTPDTDTQYF.

This chain joins TRBV7-9 and TRBJ1-2; 8 nucleotides line up with TRBD1. The CDR3 contains 14 residues. V dropped 5 bases and J dropped 8; count of bases not matched to a gene: 10. Germline CDR1 reads SEHNR; CDR2 reads FQNEAQ (reference sequence). CDR3 sequence reads: CASSGYPGQEGYTF. The CDR3 DNA reads TGTGCCAGCAGCGGATACCCGGGACAGGAGGGCTACACCTTC.

The chain employs TRBV4-2 and TRBJ1-1; possibly TRBD1 for D (5 bases). This CDR3 has 17 amino acids. Germline-derived CDR1 and CDR2 are LGHNA and YNFKEQ. Trimming cost V 0 bases and J 6 bases, with 20 bases left between them. The CDR3 reads CASSQDRRGLRSAEAFF. The DNA of the CDR3 is TGTGCCAGCAGCCAAGATCGAAGGGGTTTACGTTCCGCTGAAGCTTTCTTT.

The V gene is TRBV11-2, the J gene TRBJ1-4, with a weak D call TRBD1 (5 bases). CDR1 is SGHAT, CDR2 FQNNGV, per germline. The CDR3 contains 16 residues. The V end lost 5 bases, the J end lost 8 bases, and 21 bases lay between the germline ends. CDR3 coding DNA: TGTGCCAGCAGCCCGCGGGGAGGGGCGTTAATCGAAAAACTGTTTTTT. Encoded protein: CASSPRGGALIEKLFF.

The rearrangement joins TRBV29-1 to TRBJ2-2, with no clear D. Germline V CDR1 and CDR2: SQVTM, ANQGSEA. The CDR3 is 13 amino acids. The ends were cut back, 7 bases at V and 0 bases at J, with 9 bases in the middle. Written as DNA, the CDR3 is TGCAGCGGTAAGAAGCCGAACACCGGGGAGCTGTTTTTT. This sequence encodes CSGKKPNTGELFF.

This clone was recorded a few times. The rearrangement uses TRBV4-2 and TRBJ1-5; TRBD1 matches at 7 bases. Germline loops: CDR1 LGHNA, CDR2 YNFKEQ. This CDR3 has 16 amino acids. With V trimmed by 0 bases and J by 3 bases, 5 bases remained unmatched. CDR3 sequence: CASSQEATGYNQPQHF. The CDR3 DNA reads as TGTGCCAGCAGCCAAGAAGCGACAGGGTACAATCAGCCCCAGCATTTT.

The rearrangement joins TRBV29-1 to TRBJ2-7, with a weak D call TRBD2 (6 bases). Per germline, CDR1 SQVTM and CDR2 ANQGSEA. V shed 3 bases and J shed 2 bases, with 14 bases lying between them. The CDR3 length is 14 residues. Here the CDR3 reads CSVEEGWGTYEQYF. The CDR3 DNA follows: TGCAGCGTTGAGGAGGGGTGGGGGACCTACGAGCAGTACTTC.

The V gene is TRBV30, the J gene TRBJ1-2; possibly TRBD1 for D (5 bases). This CDR3 contains 11 residues. The V gene's germline CDR1 is GTSNPN and CDR2 SVGIG (reference sequence). Deletions cut 2 bases from V and 7 bases from J, with 8 bases between. The CDR3 protein is CAWSSGVGYTF. The CDR3 nucleotides are TGTGCCTGGAGTTCGGGGGTTGGCTACACCTTC.

The DNA for the CDR3 is TGCAGCGTTTCTCAGGACTACAATGAGCAGTTCTTC. Protein: CSVSQDYNEQFF. The V gene is TRBV29-1, the J gene TRBJ2-1; no firm D call. V lost 5 bases and J 3 bases, leaving 8 bases between the germline ends. CDR3 length equals 12 residues. Germline V CDR1 and CDR2: SQVTM, ANQGSEA.

The rearrangement links TRBV4-1 to TRBJ2-5, with 9 bases lining up with TRBD1. In germline, CDR1 is MGHRA, CDR2 YSYEKL. Trimming removed 0 bases from V and 1 base from J; junction bases left unmatched: 3. CDR3 length: 16 residues. The CDR3 region is CASSQDGTGSQETQYF. CDR3 in DNA: TGCGCCAGCAGCCAAGATGGGACAGGGAGCCAAGAGACCCAGTACTTC.

This clone was recorded only once. The chain is built from TRBV28 and TRBJ2-3; 7 nucleotides align to TRBD2. J gave up 4 bases and V 2 bases, and 6 bases lay outside the gene matches. CDR3 length: 15 amino acids. The V gene's germline CDR1 is MDHEN and CDR2 SYDVKM. In nucleotides, the CDR3 is TGTGCCAGCAGTTTAGCGGGGGAGGGGCCAGATACGCAGTATTTT. Amino acid sequence: CASSLAGEGPDTQYF.